This record concerns one TCR beta chain sequence. The antigen it recognizes is unknown. Base qualities are missing; no much larger clone stands one base away. The entire amount of isolated RNA was reverse transcribed using the High Capacity cDNA Reverse Transcription Kit, so the sequenced TCRB transcripts were expressed ones. Naive, central memory and regulatory T cell samples underwent deep immunoSEQ sequencing, averaging around 4 million total reads per sample. After sorted cells were lysed in RLT buffer, RNA was extracted with DNase-treated RNeasy Micro or Mini kits, with the choice depending on cell number. To prevent cross-contamination, every cell subset was processed on its own, while patient and healthy donor samples were processed together. The immunoSEQ multiplex PCR was used to amplify TCRB sequences from cDNA, generating 87-bp fragments that spanned the CDR3 region. Sequencing of the amplicons was done on the Illumina HiSeq platform. Per the authors' processing: Synthetic template baselines were used to correct PCR bias computationally, reads within Hamming distance 2 were collapsed, and singletons that could not be merged were discarded. Reads were aligned to IMGT to assign V, D and J genes, CDR3 length, and insertions or deletions at six rearrangement sites. Within each subset, clonotype counts were normalized to sorted cell number, after which true diversity and Gini coefficients were computed with the tcR R package. The overlap coefficient, calculated on TCRB nucleotide sequences, was used to measure repertoire sharing. TCRdb's version of the immuneACCESS table is confined to in-frame rearrangements and falls short of the full clone set. An unresolved V gene accounts for under half of the shortfall where checked; the remainder is of unknown origin. For V, J and clone size, that table is used; D and trimming come from the DNA. The sample includes roughly 160,000 clones, with approximately 7.9% observed a single time. The top ten clones comprise about 0.5% of the sample.

These data originate in a study of beta chain features in type 1 diabetes listed by TCRdb under 2018. Background on the whole study: Patients and healthy donors did not differ in mean age, gender distribution, total cell number or subset yield. The study compared the TCRB repertoires of sorted circulating CD4+ T cell subsets in recently diagnosed type 1 diabetes patients with those in matched healthy donors. Regulatory and stem cell-like memory subsets were obtained from only 8 patients and about 8 healthy donors, while naive and central memory subsets were obtained from all 28 donors. A total of under 120,000,000 sorted cells were examined across all samples, and RNA yield correlated strongly with the number of cells per subset.

From each donor, a single peripheral blood sample of about 100 mL on average was drawn into heparinised tubes. A BD FACSAria II and a panel including CD45RO, CCR7, CD25, CD127, CD95 and CD27 were used to sort naive, central memory, regulatory and stem cell-like memory CD4+ T cells. All sorted populations exceeded 95% purity. PBMCs were isolated immediately by Lymphoprep density gradient centrifugation and stained directly without culture. To minimize batch effects, samples were stained and sorted in pairs, one healthy donor with one patient per experiment. The research as a whole found: Because cDNA was sequenced instead of genomic DNA, activated cells with high expression could be over-represented, although the groups did not differ in activation or CD3 levels. HLA sub-analyses involved small numbers of individuals, so any influence of HLA type on TCRB rearrangement remained unresolved. In all four CD4+ subsets, TCRB CDR3 length was moderately but significantly shorter in type 1 diabetes patients. PCR may preferentially amplify shorter templates, but because patient and control samples were amplified and corrected together, any resulting skew would affect both groups equally. Patients with type 1 diabetes made fewer insertions and deleted more nucleotides at VDJ recombination sites, implying thymic rearrangement abnormalities. Naive, central memory and regulatory TCRB repertoires appeared to be more alike among patients than among healthy donors.

Sequencing was carried out using central memory CD4+ T cells from blood. The clonotype was recovered from a man between 18 and 29 years old with type 1 diabetes.

The DNA sequence is given as TGTGCCAGCAGTTACTCGTTCGTGTCTCCAGATACGCAGTATTTT. Its protein reads: CASSYSFVSPDTQYF. The rearrangement combines TRBV6-6 with TRBJ2-3, with no confidently assigned D gene. CDR3 length: 15 amino acids, cysteine to phenylalanine. Here the CDR3 DNA is all that survives: 45 bases in frame from base 1. CDR1 and CDR2, per the germline V gene (reference sequence), are MNHNY and SVGAGI. Between the V and J ends, shortened by 0 bases and 4 bases respectively, the junction contains 11 bases.